One T cell receptor beta chain is described in this entry. The data were taken from a study of blood T cell repertoires in COVID-19. Background on the study: From T cells, B-cell-depleted T cells, or PBMCs came the material, which was cDNA or gDNA.

Original processing notes: How many nucleated cells were present was estimated from reference gene primer amplification. TCRdb's copy holds only in-frame clones and misses some; the assay was immunoSEQ multiplex PCR. V, J and clone size derive from that table, while D and trimming were established from the DNA sequence. The sample consists of around 150,000 clones, 86% of them appearing once. V shed 4 bases and J shed 1 base, with 4 bases lying between them. The V gene's germline CDR1 is SNHLY and CDR2 FYNNEI. CDR3 size: 12 residues. Sequencing was carried out using peripheral blood. The clonotype comes from a man aged 55 to 69 with acute or convalescent COVID-19. The chain couples TRBV2 to TRBJ1-1; D unresolved. For the CDR3, the DNA is TGTGCCAGCAGTGCTCCGAACACTGAAGCTTTCTTT. Its translation: CASSAPNTEAFF. Combining the CDR3 with reference TRBV2 and TRBJ1-1 gives the whole variable domain EPEVTQTPSHQVTQMGQEVILRCVPISNHLYFYWYRQILGQKVEFLVSFYNNEISEKSEIFDDQFSVERPDGSNFTLKIRSTKLEDSAMYFCASSAPNTEAFFGQGTRLTVV.